Shown below are 15 T cell receptor beta chains from a single sample sequenced in a study of T cells in localized non-small cell lung cancer. Data came from immunoSEQ multiplex PCR; TCRdb stores just in-frame clones and leaves some out. The table has around 29,000 clones, around 91% seen once. The material was peripheral blood, obtained before any cancer treatment. Receptors originate from a woman aged 40-69 years with stage I lung adenocarcinoma.

This clone was seen just once. V and J are TRBV6-1 and TRBJ2-7; TRBD1 agrees at 8 bases. This CDR3 is 14 amino acids long. Per germline, CDR1 MNHNS and CDR2 SASEGT. V dropped 8 bases and J dropped 0; count of bases not matched to a gene: 6. The CDR3 coding sequence is TGTGCCAGCTCCGGGACAGGCATCTCCTACGAGCAGTACTTC. Translation: CASSGTGISYEQYF.

The V gene is TRBV6-1, the J gene TRBJ1-5; no reliable D call. Trimming left V 1 base short and J 3 bases short, with 4 bases between. CDR3 size: 13 residues. Germline lookup yields CDR1 MNHNS and CDR2 SASEGT. The CDR3 DNA reads as TGTGCCAGCAGTGAAGTGTTCAATCAGCCCCAGCATTTT. This gives the protein CASSEVFNQPQHF.

J is TRBJ2-7 and V is TRBV6-5; tentative D call: TRBD2 (5 bases). CDR3 size: 14 residues. Trimming took off 4 bases at V and 5 bases at J, with 15 bases between the two ends. Germline V gene data show CDR1 as MNHEY and CDR2 as SVGAGI. The CDR3: CASSSPGSGDEQYF. In DNA form, the CDR3 reads TGTGCCAGCAGTTCCCCGGGATCCGGGGACGAGCAGTACTTC.

The rearrangement links TRBV18 to TRBJ1-2; no reliable D call. The CDR3 is 15 residues long. V lost 7 bases and J 6 bases, leaving 21 bases between the germline ends. In germline, CDR1 is KGHSH, CDR2 LQKENI. Here the CDR3 DNA reads TGTGCCAGCTACGCGGACGGGCAGAGGGAACATGGCTACACCTTC. The encoded protein is CASYADGQREHGYTF.

This sequence joins TRBV7-9 and TRBJ2-3; 13 nucleotides line up with TRBD2. Germline V lookup: CDR1 SEHNR, CDR2 FQNEAQ (reference sequence). V lost 1 base, J lost 5 bases, and 3 bases stayed unmatched. The CDR3 is 16 residues long. CDR3 bases: TGTGCCAGCAGCTTAGTACTAGCGGGAGGGGGAGATACGCAGTATTTT. Protein: CASSLVLAGGGDTQYF. The full variable domain, with the rest looked up from reference TRBV7-9 and TRBJ2-3, is DTGVSQNPRHKITKRGQNVTFRCDPISEHNRLYWYRQTLGQGPEFLTYFQNEAQLEKSRLLSDRFSAERPKGSFSTLEIQRTEQGDSAMYLCASSLVLAGGGDTQYFGPGTRLTVL.

CDR3 sequence: CASSTNRGRQEKLFF. CDR3 in DNA: TGTGCCAGCAGCACCAACAGGGGGCGCCAGGAAAAACTGTTTTTT. The chain recombines TRBV7-2 with TRBJ1-4; 9 positions match TRBD1. V was clipped by 5 bases and J by 8 bases; unmatched bases: 9. The germline CDR1 and CDR2 sequences are SGHTA and FQGNSA. The length of the CDR3 is 15 residues.

V and J are TRBV27 and TRBJ2-5, with D possibly TRBD1 on 6 matching bases. V was cut by 8 bases and J by 3 bases, with 13 bases left in between. The CDR3 has 13 residues. In germline, CDR1 is MNHEY, CDR2 SMNVEV (reference sequence). CDR3: CASGTRTEETQYF. In DNA, the CDR3 is TGTGCCAGCGGGACGAGGACAGAAGAGACCCAGTACTTC.

This clone came up a few times. The chain links TRBV5-5 to TRBJ2-7, with TRBD1 matching 9 bases. There are 17 residues in the CDR3. V was clipped by 4 bases and J by 7 bases; unmatched bases: 18. Germline CDR1 reads SGHKS; CDR2 reads YYEKEE (reference sequence). In DNA form, the CDR3 reads TGTGCCAGCAGCCCAGACCGGACAGGGGTCAAAAGGTGGGAGCAGTACTTC. Its protein product is CASSPDRTGVKRWEQYF.

This chain links TRBV7-9 with TRBJ2-1, with TRBD2 identical over 14 bases. V lost 5 bases and J lost 6; bases outside the gene matches: 6. The CDR3 is made up of 16 amino acids. Germline CDR1 is SEHNR and CDR2 is FQNEAQ (reference sequence). In DNA form, the CDR3 reads TGTGCCAGCAGCGGGACTAGCGGGAGAAGAGGCAATGAGCAGTTCTTC. Translation: CASSGTSGRRGNEQFF.

This clone was seen once. The CDR3 DNA reads TGTGCCAGCAGCCAAGAGGCGTCCAAGCAGTACTTC. Its translation is CASSQEASKQYF. The V gene is TRBV14, the J gene TRBJ2-7; D is ambiguous. CDR1 SGHDN and CDR2 FVKESK come from the germline V gene. This CDR3 has 12 residues. V was shortened by 0 bases and J by 8 bases, with 8 bases between the two germline ends. The complete variable domain, with remaining parts taken from reference TRBV14 and TRBJ2-7, reads EAGVTQFPSHSVIEKGQTVTLRCDPISGHDNLYWYRRVMGKEIKFLLHFVKESKQDESGMPNNRFLAERTGGTYSTLKVQPAELEDSGVYFCASSQEASKQYFGPGTRLTVT.

J is TRBJ1-1 and V is TRBV4-3; TRBD1 matches at 9 bases. CDR1 is LGHNA and CDR2 is YSLEER in the germline V gene. V was pared by 5 bases and J by 4 bases, with 5 bases of the junction left unmatched. The length of the CDR3 is 14 residues. Written as DNA, the CDR3 is TGCGCCAGCAGCGAACAGGGGGCGGGCACTGAAGCTTTCTTT. Its protein product is CASSEQGAGTEAFF.

This chain connects TRBV27 to TRBJ2-7; D may be TRBD2 (6 bases). V was shortened by 4 bases and J by 0 bases, with 16 bases between the two germline ends. The CDR3 has 16 amino acids. Germline lookup yields CDR1 MNHEY and CDR2 SMNVEV (reference sequence). CDR3 nucleotide sequence: TGTGCCAGCAGTTCGAATTATATCGGGAGCTCCTACGAGCAGTACTTC. This gives the protein CASSSNYIGSSYEQYF.

This rearrangement joins TRBV7-8 to TRBJ1-1, with no clear D. The germline V gene has CDR1 SGHVS and CDR2 FQNEAQ. The CDR3 length is 14 residues. V lost 5 bases, J lost 4 bases, and 14 bases lay in between. The CDR3 loop reads CASSTEDGSTEAFF. The CDR3, as DNA: TGTGCCAGCAGCACAGAAGACGGGTCCACTGAAGCTTTCTTT.

The chain combines TRBV28 with TRBJ1-2, with 10 bases fitting TRBD1. Germline trimming cut 5 bases from V and 3 bases from J; bases unmatched to any gene: 6. The CDR3 runs to 15 residues. Looked up from germline, CDR1 is MDHEN and CDR2 is SYDVKM. CDR3 protein: CASSRPGTGDYGYTF. CDR3 DNA: TGTGCCAGCAGTCGCCCCGGGACAGGGGACTATGGCTACACCTTC.

Of note for this clone: Mismatch with germline at one junction end may stem from a read error. The chain has TRBV7-9 and TRBJ2-7, with TRBD1 matching 7 bases. In germline, CDR1 is SEHNR, CDR2 FQNEAQ (reference sequence). The CDR3 spans 14 residues. CDR3 sequence (DNA): TGTGCCAGCAGCTTACAGGGGGTACCTACGAGCAGTCAATTC. The encoded protein is CASSLQGVPTSSQF.